This T cell receptor beta chain is drawn from a study of beta chain features in type 1 diabetes. Study results and caveats: Shorter templates might be favored by PCR, and equally so in patients and in controls. In all four CD4+ subsets, TCRB CDR3 length was significantly, moderately reduced in type 1 diabetes. VDJ junctions sequenced from type 1 diabetes patients showed fewer insertions and more deletions.

Expressed TCRB transcripts were sequenced, since all the RNA that had been isolated was reverse transcribed. Generated by immunoSEQ multiplex PCR, the TCRdb table keeps only in-frame clones and is missing some. The sample has around 19,000 clones; 50% are singletons. Trimming removed 6 bases at V and 8 bases at J, with 20 bases between. The CDR3 totals 15 residues. CDR1 and CDR2 from the germline V gene are KGHSH and LQKENI. Sorted populations all exceeded 98% purity. This clone was observed once. Antigen specificity is unknown. Sequences were obtained from stem cell memory CD4+ T cells from blood. This TCR was sampled from a man aged 18 to 29 in good health. The V gene is TRBV18, the J gene TRBJ2-1; D is perhaps TRBD1 (6 bases). The CDR3 DNA sequence: TGTGCCAGCTCCAGGGGCAGGGAATCTCTGGATGAGCAGTTCTTC. Its translation: CASSRGRESLDEQFF.